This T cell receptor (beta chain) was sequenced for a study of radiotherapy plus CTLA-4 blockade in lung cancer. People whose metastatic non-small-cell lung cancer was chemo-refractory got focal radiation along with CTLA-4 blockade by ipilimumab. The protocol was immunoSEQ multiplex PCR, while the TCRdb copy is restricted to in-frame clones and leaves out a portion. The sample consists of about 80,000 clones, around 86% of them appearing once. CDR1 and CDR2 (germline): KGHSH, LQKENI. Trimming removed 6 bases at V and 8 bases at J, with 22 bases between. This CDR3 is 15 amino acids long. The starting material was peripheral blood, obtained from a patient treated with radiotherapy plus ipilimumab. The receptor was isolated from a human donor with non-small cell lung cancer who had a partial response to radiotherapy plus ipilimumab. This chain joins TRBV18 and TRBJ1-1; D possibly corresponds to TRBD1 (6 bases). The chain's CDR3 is CASSRETSGVSEAFF. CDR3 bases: TGTGCCAGCTCTCGGGAAACATCAGGGGTTTCGGAAGCTTTCTTT.